This T cell receptor (beta chain) was sequenced during a study of blood T cell repertoires in COVID-19. Overall study context: The United States, Italy and Spain provided the acute and convalescent COVID-19 samples.

Trimming left V 1 base short and J 8 bases short, with 20 bases between. This CDR3 is 16 amino acids long. Germline lookup yields CDR1 LNHDA and CDR2 SQIVND (reference sequence). There are a few counts of this clone. The authors' processing: It was from reference gene primer amplification that nucleated cell counts were estimated. Data came from immunoSEQ multiplex PCR; TCRdb stores just in-frame clones and leaves some out. V, J and clone size were drawn from that table, and D and trimming were deduced from the DNA. The sample has 100,000 or so clones, roughly four fifths seen once. The J gene is TRBJ1-2, the V gene TRBV19; a possible D gene is TRBD1 (6 bases). This sequence originates from a man between 40 and 49 years old with active or convalescent COVID-19. The sample comprised peripheral blood. CDR3 loop: CASSIAPTGECKGYTF. The CDR3 DNA is TGTGCCAGTAGTATAGCGCCGACAGGTGAGTGTAAGGGCTACACCTTC. The full variable domain, its missing parts supplied by reference TRBV19 and TRBJ1-2, is DGGITQSPKYLFRKEGQNVTLSCEQNLNHDAMYWYRQDPGQGLRLIYYSQIVNDFQKGDIAEGYSVSREKKESFPLTVTSAQKNPTAFYLCASSIAPTGECKGYTFGSGTRLTVV.